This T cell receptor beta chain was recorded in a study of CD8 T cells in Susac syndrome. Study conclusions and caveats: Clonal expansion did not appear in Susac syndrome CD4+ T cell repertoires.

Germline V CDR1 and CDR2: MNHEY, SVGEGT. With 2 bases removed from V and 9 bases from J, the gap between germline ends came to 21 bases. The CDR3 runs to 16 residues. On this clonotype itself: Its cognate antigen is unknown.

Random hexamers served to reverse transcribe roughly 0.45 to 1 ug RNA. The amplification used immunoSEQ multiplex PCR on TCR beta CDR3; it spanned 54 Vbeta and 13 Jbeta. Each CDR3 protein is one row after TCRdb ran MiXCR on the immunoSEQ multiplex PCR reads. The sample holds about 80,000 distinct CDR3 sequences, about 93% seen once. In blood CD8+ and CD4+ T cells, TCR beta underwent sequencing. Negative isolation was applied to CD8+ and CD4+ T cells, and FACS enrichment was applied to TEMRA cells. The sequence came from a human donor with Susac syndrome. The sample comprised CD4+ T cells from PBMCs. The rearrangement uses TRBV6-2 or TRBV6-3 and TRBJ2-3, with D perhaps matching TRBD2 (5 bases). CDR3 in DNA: TGTGCCAGCAGTTACGGTGGCTCGGGGAGATTTTGGACGCAGTATTTT. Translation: CASSYGGSGRFWTQYF.